This is a list of T cell receptor beta chains from one sample in a study of type 1 regulatory T cells. Using its own MiXCR run on the reads, TCRdb lists one record per CDR3 protein. The table records 60,000 to 70,000 distinct CDR3 sequences, around 49% of them present only once. Their specific antigens are unknown. Sequenced: cultured non-Tr1 T cells, either the whole culture or a sorted T cell fraction (not recorded which). These receptor sequences come from a human donor in good health. Both conserved end residues are part of each CDR3. Each record gives: J gene, clone size, V gene, D gene, CDR3 length, CDR3 protein, CDR3 DNA. The D gene is left open where the match is weak. Size is stated for part of the rows, as once, few or many counts, or as a class when the clone is expanded.

>TRBJ1-2|-|TRBV27|-|12
CASSLQGYGYTF
TGTGCCAGCAGTTTACAGGGTTATGGCTACACCTTC
>TRBJ1-3|-|TRBV18|-|14
CASSPPGVENTIYF
TGTGCCAGCTCACCCCCAGGGGTGGAAAACACCATATATTTT
>TRBJ2-7|-|TRBV6-5|TRBD1|13
CASRRTGGYEQYF
TGTGCCAGCCGGCGGACAGGGGGGTACGAGCAGTACTTC
>TRBJ2-1|-|TRBV11-2|-|15
CASTIGGAIGNEQFF
TGTGCCAGCACCATAGGGGGGGCGATCGGCAATGAGCAGTTCTTC
>TRBJ1-1|few|TRBV19|-|15
CASSIMPGTYTEAFF
TGTGCCAGTAGTATAATGCCAGGGACATACACTGAAGCTTTCTTT
>TRBJ1-2|-|TRBV3-1|-|15
CASSQAVAGAYGYTF
TGTGCCAGCAGCCAGGCGGTGGCGGGGGCTTATGGCTACACCTTC
>TRBJ1-6|-|TRBV7-9|-|15
CASSLSQAYNSPLHF
TGTGCCAGCAGCTTAAGCCAGGCCTATAATTCACCCCTCCACTTT
>TRBJ2-5|-|TRBV2|-|13
CASRPDSKETQYF
TGTGCCAGCAGACCCGACAGCAAAGAGACCCAGTACTTC
>TRBJ2-2|-|TRBV24-1|TRBD1|16
CATGDFTGTGVRELFF
TGTGCCACCGGTGACTTCACCGGGACAGGGGTCCGGGAGCTGTTTTTT
>TRBJ1-2|-|TRBV12-3/TRBV12-4|-|13
CVSSRQASYGYTF
TGTGTCAGCAGCAGACAGGCCTCTTATGGCTACACCTTC
>TRBJ1-2|-|TRBV30|-|12
CAWSLGLGGYTF
TGTGCCTGGAGCCTCGGGTTGGGAGGCTACACCTTC
>TRBJ2-2|-|TRBV12-3/TRBV12-4|TRBD1|14
CASSKGTGPGELFF
TGTGCCAGCAGTAAAGGGACAGGGCCCGGGGAGCTGTTTTTT
>TRBJ1-1|once|TRBV11-2|-|15
CASSLPAPLNTEAFF
TGTGCCAGCAGCTTACCCGCCCCGCTGAACACTGAAGCTTTCTTT
>TRBJ1-6|once|TRBV20-1|-|13
CSAEGGNNSPLHF
TGCAGTGCTGAGGGGGGGAATAATTCACCCCTCCACTTT
>TRBJ1-1|-|TRBV6-5|-|13
CASRTTANTEAFF
TGTGCCAGCAGGACGACAGCGAACACTGAAGCTTTCTTT
>TRBJ1-4|-|TRBV6-1|-|15
CASSGGTATNEKLFF
TGTGCCAGCAGTGGAGGGACGGCAACTAATGAAAAACTGTTTTTT
>TRBJ2-3|few|TRBV6-1|-|14
CASSLGRTTDTQYF
TGTGCCAGCAGTTTGGGACGGACCACAGATACGCAGTATTTT
>TRBJ1-1|-|TRBV18|-|13
CASSYKVDTEAFF
TGTGCCAGCTCGTACAAGGTTGACACTGAAGCTTTCTTT
>TRBJ1-6|-|TRBV5-1|-|14
CASSFKGQNSPLHF
TGCGCCAGCAGCTTCAAGGGTCAGAATTCACCCCTCCACTTT
>TRBJ2-1|-|TRBV3-1|TRBD2|11
CASSPGTRKFF
TGTGCCAGCAGCCCCGGGACTAGGAAGTTCTTC
>TRBJ2-3|few|TRBV12-3/TRBV12-4|-|12
CASSGFPDTQYF
TGTGCCAGCAGTGGCTTTCCAGATACGCAGTATTTT
>TRBJ1-5|-|TRBV21-1|-|10
CATKGEPQHF
TGTGCCACCAAAGGTGAGCCCCAGCATTTT
>TRBJ2-5|-|TRBV24-1|-|15
CATSDHEDRQETQYF
TGTGCCACCAGTGATCATGAGGACAGACAAGAGACCCAGTACTTC
>TRBJ2-1|few|TRBV2|-|12
CASSTLRDEQFF
TGTGCCAGCAGTACCTTGAGGGATGAGCAGTTCTTC
>TRBJ2-5|-|TRBV7-6|-|17
CASSLAGSGRLQETQYF
TGTGCCAGCAGCTTAGCGGGGTCTGGACGGCTTCAAGAGACCCAGTACTTC
>TRBJ2-5|-|TRBV20-1|TRBD2|13
CSTISGGTETQYF
TGCAGTACGATTAGCGGGGGGACGGAGACCCAGTACTTC
>TRBJ2-5|-|TRBV29-1|-|13
CSVTRGTGETQYF
TGCAGCGTTACTAGGGGCACGGGGGAGACCCAGTACTTC
>TRBJ1-1|-|TRBV6-5|TRBD1|13
CASSYRDRDEAFF
TGTGCCAGCAGTTACCGGGACAGAGATGAAGCTTTCTTT
>TRBJ1-5|-|TRBV18|TRBD1|15
CASSRTGDGNQPQHF
TGTGCCAGCTCACGGACAGGGGATGGCAATCAGCCCCAGCATTTT
>TRBJ2-3|-|TRBV3-1|-|15
CASSRNGVGADTQYF
TGTGCCAGCAGCCGAAACGGGGTCGGGGCAGATACGCAGTATTTT
>TRBJ2-7|-|TRBV7-2|-|15
CASSKGLAGAVEQYF
TGTGCCAGCAGCAAAGGATTAGCAGGGGCAGTCGAGCAGTACTTC
>TRBJ2-2|-|TRBV11-3|TRBD1|15
CASSLGTGRNGELFF
TGTGCCAGCAGCTTGGGGACAGGGAGGAACGGGGAGCTGTTTTTT
>TRBJ2-2|few|TRBV20-1|-|16
CSASPSSRGRDGELFF
TGCAGTGCTAGTCCAAGTAGTAGGGGGCGGGACGGGGAGCTGTTTTTT
>TRBJ1-5|-|TRBV18|-|14
CASSPPGPYQPQHF
TGTGCCAGCTCACCACCGGGCCCCTATCAGCCCCAGCATTTT
>TRBJ2-4|few|TRBV20-1|TRBD2|16
CSARVRGGRIQNIQYF
TGCAGTGCAAGGGTGCGGGGGGGCCGGATCCAAAACATTCAGTACTTC
>TRBJ2-3|-|TRBV7-2|TRBD2|18
CASSSPSLAGRNTDTQYF
TGTGCCAGCAGCTCCCCCTCTTTAGCGGGGCGGAACACAGATACGCAGTATTTT
>TRBJ2-2|medium-sized|TRBV5-5|-|15
CASSQNNRETGELFF
TGTGCCAGCAGCCAGAACAACAGGGAAACCGGGGAGCTGTTTTTT
>TRBJ2-7|-|TRBV20-1|-|15
CSASASTGLIYEQYF
TGCAGTGCTAGTGCATCGACGGGGTTAATCTACGAGCAGTACTTC
>TRBJ1-1|-|TRBV11-2|-|14
CASSRDGRNTEAFF
TGTGCCAGCAGTCGGGACGGTAGGAACACTGAAGCTTTCTTT
>TRBJ1-1|-|TRBV5-1|TRBD1|17
CASSPWTGEGPNTEAFF
TGCGCCAGCAGCCCTTGGACAGGGGAAGGACCGAACACTGAAGCTTTCTTT
>TRBJ1-6|few|TRBV5-1|-|13
CASSLGGDWHLHF
TGCGCCAGCAGCTTGGGGGGCGACTGGCACCTCCACTTT
>TRBJ2-7|-|TRBV4-1|-|11
CASSRLGEQYF
TGCGCCAGCAGCCGCCTTGGCGAGCAGTACTTC
>TRBJ2-3|-|TRBV5-4|-|15
CASNEARRDTDTQYF
TGTGCCAGCAACGAAGCCCGGCGAGACACAGATACGCAGTATTTT
>TRBJ1-1|-|TRBV2|-|13
CASRGSPNTEAFF
TGTGCCAGCAGGGGCAGCCCGAACACTGAAGCTTTCTTT
>TRBJ1-1|once|TRBV10-3|-|15
CAISEKQGGNTEAFF
TGTGCCATCAGTGAGAAGCAGGGAGGGAACACTGAAGCTTTCTTT
>TRBJ2-2|few|TRBV12-3/TRBV12-4|-|14
CASSPLANTGELFF
TGTGCCAGCAGTCCCCTGGCGAACACCGGGGAGCTGTTTTTT
>TRBJ1-6|-|TRBV12-3/TRBV12-4|-|16
CASSRQGGFYNSPLHF
TGTGCCAGCAGCCGACAAGGGGGGTTTTATAATTCACCCCTCCACTTT
>TRBJ2-7|-|TRBV6-2/TRBV6-3|-|15
CASSPPGSWSYEQYF
TGTGCCAGCAGTCCCCCCGGGTCATGGTCCTACGAGCAGTACTTC